This is a list of T cell receptor beta chains from one sample in a study of early T cells in non-severe SARS-CoV-2 infection. TCRdb ran MiXCR on the 5' RACE reads and lists one entry per CDR3 protein. This sample has more than 45,000 distinct CDR3 sequences; about an eighth occur once, and the top ten carry over 3%. The sequencing input was whole blood. All receptors come from an adult who was a healthcare worker with PCR-confirmed SARS-CoV-2 infection or an uninfected control (not recorded which). Each CDR3 is given with its conserved first and last residue. D genes are given only for firm matches. Expanded clones get a size class; other rows say once, few or many, or leave the size out.

D: TRBD2; size: few; J: TRBJ2-5; length: 14; V: TRBV2; DNA: TGTGCCAGCAGTTCTCTAGCGGGAGTGGACGGTTGGAACTTC; CDR3: CASSSLAGVDGWNF
D: .; size: .; J: TRBJ1-2; length: 13; V: TRBV6-6; DNA: TGTGCCAGCAGTTACGGGGAGGACTATGGCTACACCTTC; CDR3: CASSYGEDYGYTF
D: .; size: many; J: TRBJ2-5; length: 16; V: TRBV14; DNA: TGTGCCAGCAGCCAATGGACGGGCGTGGGGGTGAAGACCCAGTACTTC; CDR3: CASSQWTGVGVKTQYF
D: TRBD2; size: few; J: TRBJ2-7; length: 13; V: TRBV9; DNA: TGTGCCAGCGGGGGGACTAGTGACTACGAGCAGTACTTC; CDR3: CASGGTSDYEQYF
D: TRBD1; size: many; J: TRBJ2-5; length: 17; V: TRBV9; DNA: TGTGCCAGCAGCTCGGACCCTCGAAGGGGGCTCGAGGCGACCCAGTACTTC; CDR3: CASSSDPRRGLEATQYF
D: .; size: few; J: TRBJ2-1; length: 14; V: TRBV7-9; DNA: TGTGCCAGCAGCCCTGGTGGGCTACCCAGTGAGCAGTTCTTC; CDR3: CASSPGGLPSEQFF
D: TRBD2; size: .; J: TRBJ2-2; length: 16; V: TRBV28; DNA: TGTGCCAGCAGCCCCTGGACTAGCGGGAGTCCCGGGGAGCTGTTTTTT; CDR3: CASSPWTSGSPGELFF
D: TRBD1; size: many; J: TRBJ1-4; length: 15; V: TRBV7-8; DNA: TGTGCCAGCAGGGACGCAGGGGGCGCGGATGAAAAACTGTTTTTT; CDR3: CASRDAGGADEKLFF
D: .; size: .; J: TRBJ2-5; length: 12; V: TRBV18; DNA: TGTGCCAGCTCACCACCGGCAGGGGTGATGCACTTC; CDR3: CASSPPAGVMHF
D: .; size: .; J: TRBJ2-1; length: 12; V: TRBV5-1; DNA: TGCGCCAGCAGCGGCAGGGTAAATGAGCAGTTCTTC; CDR3: CASSGRVNEQFF
D: .; size: many; J: TRBJ2-3; length: 13; V: TRBV12-3/TRBV12-4; DNA: TGTGCCAGCAGTGTCCTAAGAACAGATACGCAGTATTTT; CDR3: CASSVLRTDTQYF
D: TRBD2; size: .; J: TRBJ2-7; length: 13; V: TRBV28; DNA: TGTGCCAGCAGTTCTAGCGGGAGCCGCGAGCAGTACTTC; CDR3: CASSSSGSREQYF
D: .; size: many; J: TRBJ1-1; length: 15; V: TRBV5-4; DNA: TGTGCCAGCAGCCCCCCGCGCAGGGAGAACACTGAAGCTTTCTTT; CDR3: CASSPPRRENTEAFF
D: .; size: few; J: TRBJ2-7; length: 15; V: TRBV28; DNA: TGTGCCAGCAGTTTGGATGCTGGAAACGGGTACGAGCAGTACTTC; CDR3: CASSLDAGNGYEQYF
D: .; size: many; J: TRBJ2-5; length: 15; V: TRBV6-1; DNA: TGTGCCAGCCTCCCGGGACAAAAGTACCAAGAGACCCAGTACTTC; CDR3: CASLPGQKYQETQYF
D: TRBD2; size: many; J: TRBJ2-3; length: 19; V: TRBV9; DNA: TGTGCCAGCAGCGTAGTTGGTCTAGCGGGAGGCCCAAGCACAGATACGCAGTATTTT; CDR3: CASSVVGLAGGPSTDTQYF
D: .; size: many; J: TRBJ2-3; length: 11; V: TRBV5-6; DNA: TGTGCCAGCAGCCGGGGAGATACGCAGTATTTT; CDR3: CASSRGDTQYF
D: .; size: .; J: TRBJ1-6; length: 13; V: TRBV18; DNA: TGTGCCAGCTCACCCGGGTTGGATTCACCCCTCCACTTT; CDR3: CASSPGLDSPLHF
D: TRBD2; size: few; J: TRBJ2-5; length: 15; V: TRBV4-2; DNA: TGTGCCAGCAGCCAAGTAGCGGGGAGCAAGGAGACCCAGTACTTC; CDR3: CASSQVAGSKETQYF
D: TRBD2; size: .; J: TRBJ2-5; length: 15; V: TRBV3-1; DNA: TGTGCCAGCAGCCACCTAGCGGGAGGGGGAGAGACCCAGTACTTC; CDR3: CASSHLAGGGETQYF
D: .; size: .; J: TRBJ2-2; length: 11; V: TRBV2; DNA: TGTGCCAGCAGTGAGAACGGGGAGCTGTTTTTT; CDR3: CASSENGELFF